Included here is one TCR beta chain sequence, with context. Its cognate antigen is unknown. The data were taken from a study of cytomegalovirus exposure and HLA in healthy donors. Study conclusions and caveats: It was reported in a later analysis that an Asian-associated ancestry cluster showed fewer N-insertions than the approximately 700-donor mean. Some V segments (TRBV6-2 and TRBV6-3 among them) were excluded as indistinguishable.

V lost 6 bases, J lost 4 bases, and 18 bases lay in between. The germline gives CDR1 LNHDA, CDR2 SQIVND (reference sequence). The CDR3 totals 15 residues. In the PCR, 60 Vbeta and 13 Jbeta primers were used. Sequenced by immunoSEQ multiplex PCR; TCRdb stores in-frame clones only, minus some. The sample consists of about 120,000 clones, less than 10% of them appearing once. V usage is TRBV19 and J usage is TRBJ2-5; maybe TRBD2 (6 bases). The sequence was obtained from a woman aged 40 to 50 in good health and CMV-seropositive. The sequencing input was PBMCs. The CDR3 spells CASSPVRARGETQYF. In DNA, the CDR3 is TGTGCCAGTAGCCCTGTCCGGGCGCGGGGAGAGACCCAGTACTTC. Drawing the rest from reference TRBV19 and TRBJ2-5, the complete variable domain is DGGITQSPKYLFRKEGQNVTLSCEQNLNHDAMYWYRQDPGQGLRLIYYSQIVNDFQKGDIAEGYSVSREKKESFPLTVTSAQKNPTAFYLCASSPVRARGETQYFGPGTRLLVL.